This is a list of T cell receptor beta chains from one sample in a study of shared clonotypes between healthy human individuals. Clones were read by immunoSEQ multiplex PCR, and TCRdb kept only the in-frame ones, dropping some. The table shows roughly 2 million clones, with almost 96% occurring only once. The sample was naive CD4+ T cells sorted from blood. Receptors were obtained from a man aged 18 to 30 in good health. Both conserved end residues are part of each CDR3. A D gene is named only where the DNA matches it firmly. Clone size, where shown, is once, few, many, or a class for clones that have expanded.

j_call v_call d_call clone_size cdr3_aa cdr3_nt
TRBJ1-6 TRBV6-6 TRBD1 - CASSRDRLYNSPLHF TGTGCCAGCAGTAGGGACAGGCTCTATAATTCACCCCTCCACTTT
TRBJ1-5 TRBV7-2 - - CASSLGQGNNQPQHF TGTGCCAGCAGCTTAGGGCAGGGGAACAATCAGCCCCAGCATTTT
TRBJ2-1 TRBV7-9 TRBD1 - CASSLTGGSSYNEQFF TGTGCCAGCAGCTTGACAGGGGGATCCTCCTACAATGAGCAGTTCTTC
TRBJ2-5 TRBV28 - - CASSFSGEETQYF TGTGCCAGCAGTTTTTCCGGGGAAGAGACCCAGTACTTC
TRBJ2-5 TRBV9 TRBD2 - CASSSGTRGETQYF TGTGCCAGCAGCTCCGGGACTAGAGGAGAGACCCAGTACTTC
TRBJ2-7 TRBV4-3 - - CASSLSGTGSYEQYF TGCGCCAGCAGTCTTTCCGGGACTGGGTCCTACGAGCAGTACTTC
TRBJ1-1 TRBV11-2 - - CASSAGQLNTEAFF TGTGCCAGCAGCGCGGGACAATTGAACACTGAAGCTTTCTTT
TRBJ2-6 TRBV25-1 - - CASSDAGLAGANVLTF TGTGCCAGCAGTGACGCAGGTTTGGCTGGGGCCAACGTCCTGACTTTC
TRBJ2-5 TRBV6-5 - - CASSYSTPVPQETQYF TGTGCCAGCAGTTACTCGACACCAGTACCCCAAGAGACCCAGTACTTC
TRBJ2-6 TRBV11-1 - few CASRSGANVLTF TGTGCCAGCAGATCTGGGGCCAACGTCCTGACTTTC
TRBJ1-4 TRBV11-2 - - CASSLSGFGTLVEKLFF TGTGCCAGCAGCTTAAGTGGTTTTGGGACTCTTGTTGAAAAACTGTTTTTT
TRBJ2-7 TRBV4-3 TRBD2 - CASSQEGGSHEQYF TGCGCCAGCAGCCAAGAGGGCGGGAGCCACGAGCAGTACTTC
TRBJ1-4 TRBV19 - - CASSIDPNNEKLFF TGTGCCAGTAGTATAGATCCGAATAATGAAAAACTGTTTTTT
TRBJ2-7 TRBV4-1 - - CASSQDYARSWDEQYF TGCGCCAGCAGCCAAGATTATGCCCGGTCCTGGGACGAGCAGTACTTC
TRBJ2-4 TRBV14 - once CASSQDLNQNIQYF TGTGCCAGCAGCCAAGACTTGAACCAAAACATTCAGTACTTC
TRBJ2-5 TRBV9 TRBD2 - CASSPHEGTSGGYQETQYF TGTGCCAGCAGCCCACACGAAGGGACTAGCGGGGGGTACCAAGAGACCCAGTACTTC
TRBJ2-2 TRBV4-1 TRBD2 - CASSQAGLAGGRTGELFF TGCGCCAGCAGCCAAGCTGGACTAGCGGGAGGGCGCACCGGGGAGCTGTTTTTT
TRBJ1-3 TRBV10-1 - once CASSESTDPVGNTIYF TGCGCCAGCAGTGAGTCGACGGACCCTGTCGGAAACACCATATATTTT
TRBJ1-5 TRBV5-6 - - CASSWGNQPQHF TGTGCCAGCAGCTGGGGAAATCAGCCCCAGCATTTT
TRBJ2-5 TRBV2 TRBD2 - CASRSGGETQYF TGTGCCAGCAGGAGCGGGGGGGAGACCCAGTACTTC
TRBJ2-1 TRBV30 - - CAWNPRGNEQFF TGTGCCTGGAACCCCAGGGGCAATGAGCAGTTCTTC
TRBJ2-5 TRBV6-5 TRBD2 - CASSWGTSEGETQYF TGTGCCAGCAGTTGGGGGACTAGCGAAGGAGAGACCCAGTACTTC
TRBJ2-4 TRBV19 - once CASSNAGLAKNIQYF TGTGCCAGTAGTAATGCGGGGCTAGCCAAAAACATTCAGTACTTC
TRBJ1-2 TRBV18 - - CASSPVGDIFNYGYTF TGTGCCAGCTCACCTGTGGGTGATATTTTTAACTATGGCTACACCTTC
TRBJ1-1 TRBV28 - once CASSRVDRFTEAFF TGTGCCAGCAGCAGGGTTGATAGATTCACTGAAGCTTTCTTT
TRBJ1-2 TRBV10-3 - - CAISEVSYGYTF TGTGCCATCAGTGAGGTCAGCTATGGCTACACCTTC
TRBJ2-4 TRBV2 TRBD1 - CASSEGPGGSKNIQYF TGTGCCAGCAGTGAAGGCCCAGGGGGTAGTAAAAACATTCAGTACTTC
TRBJ2-1 TRBV29-1 - once CSVGGSSYNEQFF TGCAGCGTTGGTGGGAGCTCCTACAATGAGCAGTTCTTC
TRBJ1-1 TRBV11-3 - - CASSLGPSNTEAFF TGTGCCAGCAGCTTAGGACCCTCGAACACTGAAGCTTTCTTT
TRBJ2-7 TRBV11-2 TRBD1 once CASSSLQGANEQYF TGTGCCAGCAGCTCACTTCAGGGGGCCAACGAGCAGTACTTC
TRBJ1-2 TRBV7-9 - - CASSPSGAPGYTF TGTGCCAGCAGCCCCTCGGGGGCGCCTGGCTACACCTTC
TRBJ2-3 TRBV6-1 - - CASSDGTSTDTQYF TGTGCCAGCAGTGACGGCACTAGCACAGATACGCAGTATTTT
TRBJ2-7 TRBV7-9 - - CASSLVGGSYEQYF TGTGCCAGCAGCTTAGTTGGGGGCTCGTACGAGCAGTACTTC
TRBJ1-5 TRBV2 - - CASMRDINQPQHF TGTGCCAGCATGAGGGACATCAATCAGCCCCAGCATTTT
TRBJ1-6 TRBV7-9 - - CASTDGRSYNSPLHF TGTGCCAGCACCGATGGAAGATCCTATAATTCACCCCTCCACTTT
TRBJ2-6 TRBV10-2 - - CASSEGRGRSGANVLTF TGCGCCAGCAGTGAGGGAAGGGGCCGCTCTGGGGCCAACGTCCTGACTTTC
TRBJ1-5 TRBV27 - few CASSTGPTIPQHF TGTGCCAGCAGTACTGGGCCGACTATACCCCAGCATTTT
TRBJ1-6 TRBV5-1 - - CASSLGGTARGFEALHF TGCGCCAGCAGCTTGGGAGGGACCGCGAGGGGTTTTGAAGCCCTCCACTTT